Given below is one T cell receptor (beta chain) in context. The antigen is not known. V lost 3 bases to trimming and J lost 4 bases; unmatched junction nucleotides: 2. This CDR3 is 13 amino acids long. The germline V gene has CDR1 SGHTA and CDR2 FQGNSA. This entry is derived from a study of somatic mutations in cytotoxic T cells in rheumatoid arthritis. Findings and limits, study-wide: A significant difference in CD8+ T-cell clonality was not found between rheumatoid arthritis patients and age-matched healthy controls.

Profiling relied on immunoSEQ multiplex PCR, and the TCRdb table lists in-frame clones only, not all of them. This sample yields approximately 5,300 clones, of which 78% are seen a single time; roughly 74% belongs to the top ten. The chain has TRBV7-2 and TRBJ1-2; 7 bases match TRBD1. The source was CD8+ T cells sorted from blood, collected at a follow-up visit. The origin of this receptor is a man between 35 and 55 years old with rheumatoid arthritis. The CDR3 bases are TGTGCCAGCAGCTTCGGGACAGCCTATGGCTACACCTTC. This codes for CASSFGTAYGYTF.